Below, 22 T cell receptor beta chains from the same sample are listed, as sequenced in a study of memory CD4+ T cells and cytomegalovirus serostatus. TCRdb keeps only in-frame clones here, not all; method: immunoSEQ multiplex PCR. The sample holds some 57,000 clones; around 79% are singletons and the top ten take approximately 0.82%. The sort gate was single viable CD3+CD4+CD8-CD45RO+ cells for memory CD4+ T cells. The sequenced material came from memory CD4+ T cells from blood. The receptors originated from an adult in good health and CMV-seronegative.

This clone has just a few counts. CDR3 bases: TGTGCCAGCAGCTCTACTAGCGGGAGGAAGGCAGATACGCAGTATTTT. The encoded protein is CASSSTSGRKADTQYF. The V and J genes are TRBV5-4 and TRBJ2-3; 12 bases line up with TRBD2. Germline CDR1 SGHNT, CDR2 YYREEE (reference sequence). J was trimmed by 4 bases and V by 3 bases; bases with no gene match: 6. The CDR3 sequence is 16 residues long.

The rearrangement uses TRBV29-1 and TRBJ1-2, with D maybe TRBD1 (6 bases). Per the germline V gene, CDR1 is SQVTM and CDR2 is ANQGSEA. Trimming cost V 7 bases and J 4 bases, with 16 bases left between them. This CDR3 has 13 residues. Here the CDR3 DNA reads TGCAGCGGGGGGACACCTGGGGCCTATGGCTACACCTTC. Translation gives CSGGTPGAYGYTF.

The CDR3 protein is CAISRGGSSGANVLTF. Written as DNA, the CDR3 is TGTGCCATCAGTCGGGGGGGGAGCTCTGGGGCCAACGTCCTGACTTTC. The V and J genes are TRBV10-3 and TRBJ2-6; 8 bases are a match to TRBD2. CDR1 is ENHRY and CDR2 is SYGVKD in the germline V gene. The CDR3 spans 16 residues. The V gene end was trimmed by 5 bases and the J gene end by 0 bases; junction bases not matched to a gene: 3.

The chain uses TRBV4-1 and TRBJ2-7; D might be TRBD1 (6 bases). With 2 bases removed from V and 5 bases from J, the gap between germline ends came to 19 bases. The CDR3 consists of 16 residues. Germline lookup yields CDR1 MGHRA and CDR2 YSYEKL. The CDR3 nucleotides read TGCGCCAGCAGCCAAACCGCCAACAGGGAGCAGGACGAGCAGTACTTC. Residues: CASSQTANREQDEQYF.

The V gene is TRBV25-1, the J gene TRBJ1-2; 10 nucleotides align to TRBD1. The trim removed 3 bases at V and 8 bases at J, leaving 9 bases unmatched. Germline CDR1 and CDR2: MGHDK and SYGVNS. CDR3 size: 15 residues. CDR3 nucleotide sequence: TGTGCCAGCAGTGAGCCGGGACAGGGGTTAAGCGGCTACACCTTC. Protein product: CASSEPGQGLSGYTF.

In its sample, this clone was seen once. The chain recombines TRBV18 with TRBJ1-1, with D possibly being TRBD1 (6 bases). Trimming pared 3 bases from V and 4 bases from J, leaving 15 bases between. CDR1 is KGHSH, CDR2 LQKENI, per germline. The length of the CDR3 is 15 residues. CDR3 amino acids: CASSPQGSRGTEAFF. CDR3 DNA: TGTGCCAGCTCACCCCAGGGGTCGCGCGGCACTGAAGCTTTCTTT.

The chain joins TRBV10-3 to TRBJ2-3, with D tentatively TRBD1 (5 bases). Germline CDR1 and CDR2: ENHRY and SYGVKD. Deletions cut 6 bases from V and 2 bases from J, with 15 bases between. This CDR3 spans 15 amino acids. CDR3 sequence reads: CAIRGQHKTTDTQYF. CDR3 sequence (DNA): TGTGCCATCAGGGGGCAACACAAAACCACAGATACGCAGTATTTT.

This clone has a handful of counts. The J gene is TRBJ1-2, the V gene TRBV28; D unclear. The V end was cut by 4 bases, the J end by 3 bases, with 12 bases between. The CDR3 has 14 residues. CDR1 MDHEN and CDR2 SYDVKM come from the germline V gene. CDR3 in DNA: TGTGCCAGCAGTTCCCACAGAGGGTACTATGGCTACACCTTC. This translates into CASSSHRGYYGYTF.

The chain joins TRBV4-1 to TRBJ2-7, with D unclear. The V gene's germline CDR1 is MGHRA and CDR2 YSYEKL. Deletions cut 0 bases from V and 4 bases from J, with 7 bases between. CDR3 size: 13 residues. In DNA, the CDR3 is TGCGCCAGCAGCCAAGAGGGATGGTACGAGCAGTACTTC. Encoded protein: CASSQEGWYEQYF.

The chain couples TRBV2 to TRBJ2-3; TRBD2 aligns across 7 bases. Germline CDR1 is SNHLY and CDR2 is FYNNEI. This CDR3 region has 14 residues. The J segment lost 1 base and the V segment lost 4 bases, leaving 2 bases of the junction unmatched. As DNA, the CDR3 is TGTGCCAGCAGTGCGGCGGGGGGCACAGATACGCAGTATTTT. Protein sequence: CASSAAGGTDTQYF.

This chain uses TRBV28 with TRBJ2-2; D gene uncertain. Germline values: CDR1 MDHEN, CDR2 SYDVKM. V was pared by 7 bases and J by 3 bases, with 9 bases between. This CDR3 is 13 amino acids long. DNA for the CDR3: TGTGCCAGCATGACTCCCTACACCGGGGAGCTGTTTTTT. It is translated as CASMTPYTGELFF.

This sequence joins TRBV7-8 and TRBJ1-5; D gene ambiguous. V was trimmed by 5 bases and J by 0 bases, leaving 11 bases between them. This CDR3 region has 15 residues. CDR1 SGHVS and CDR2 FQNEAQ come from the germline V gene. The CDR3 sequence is CASSQTRVSNQPQHF. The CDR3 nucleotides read TGTGCCAGCAGCCAAACCCGGGTTAGCAATCAGCCCCAGCATTTT.

Written as DNA, the CDR3 is TGTGCCAGTAGTTTTCGCCGGGGACAAGCGAACACCGGGGAGCTGTTTTTT. Its protein is CASSFRRGQANTGELFF. The rearrangement joins TRBV19 to TRBJ2-2; D possibly corresponds to TRBD1 (6 bases). CDR3 length: 17 residues. V was shortened by 5 bases and J by 0 bases, with 16 bases between the two germline ends. Germline CDR1 is LNHDA and CDR2 is SQIVND (reference sequence).

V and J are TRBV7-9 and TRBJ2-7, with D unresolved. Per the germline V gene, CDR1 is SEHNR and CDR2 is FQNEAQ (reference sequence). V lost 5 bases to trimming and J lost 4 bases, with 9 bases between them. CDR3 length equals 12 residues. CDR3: CASSLEKYEQYF. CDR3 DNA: TGTGCCAGCAGCCTCGAGAAATACGAGCAGTACTTC.

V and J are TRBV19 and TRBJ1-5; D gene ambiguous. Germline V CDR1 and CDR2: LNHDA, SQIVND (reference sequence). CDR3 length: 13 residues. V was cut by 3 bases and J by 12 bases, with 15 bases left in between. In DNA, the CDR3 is TGTGCCAGTAGTATTGGGGTCAGTGGTTTCCAGCATTTT. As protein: CASSIGVSGFQHF.

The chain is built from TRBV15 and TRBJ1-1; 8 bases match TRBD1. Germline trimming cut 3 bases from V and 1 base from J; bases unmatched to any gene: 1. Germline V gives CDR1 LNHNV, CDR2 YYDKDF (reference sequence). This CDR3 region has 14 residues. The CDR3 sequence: CATSRGTGNTEAFF. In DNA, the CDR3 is TGTGCCACCAGCAGGGGGACAGGGAACACTGAAGCTTTCTTT.

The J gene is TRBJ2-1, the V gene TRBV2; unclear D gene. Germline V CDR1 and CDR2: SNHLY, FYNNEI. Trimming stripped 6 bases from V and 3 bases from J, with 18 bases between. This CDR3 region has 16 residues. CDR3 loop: CASSGPDLIFYNEQFF. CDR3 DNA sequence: TGTGCCAGCAGCGGCCCCGACCTGATTTTCTACAATGAGCAGTTCTTC.

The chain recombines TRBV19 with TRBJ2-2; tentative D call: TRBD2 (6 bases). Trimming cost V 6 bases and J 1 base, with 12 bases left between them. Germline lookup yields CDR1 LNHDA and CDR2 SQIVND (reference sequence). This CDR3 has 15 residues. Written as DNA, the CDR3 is TGTGCCAGTAGGGGGGGTGCAGGGAACACCGGGGAGCTGTTTTTT. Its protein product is CASRGGAGNTGELFF.

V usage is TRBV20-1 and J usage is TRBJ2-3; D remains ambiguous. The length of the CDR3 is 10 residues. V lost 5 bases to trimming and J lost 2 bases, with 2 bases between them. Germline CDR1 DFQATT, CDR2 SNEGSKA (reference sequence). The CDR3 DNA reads TGCAGTGCTGTCACAGATACGCAGTATTTT. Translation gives CSAVTDTQYF.

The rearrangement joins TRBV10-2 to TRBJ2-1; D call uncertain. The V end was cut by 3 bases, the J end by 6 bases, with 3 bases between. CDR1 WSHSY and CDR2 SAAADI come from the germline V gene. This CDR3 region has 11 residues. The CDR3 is CASSDVNEQFF. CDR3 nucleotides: TGCGCCAGCAGTGATGTCAATGAGCAGTTCTTC.

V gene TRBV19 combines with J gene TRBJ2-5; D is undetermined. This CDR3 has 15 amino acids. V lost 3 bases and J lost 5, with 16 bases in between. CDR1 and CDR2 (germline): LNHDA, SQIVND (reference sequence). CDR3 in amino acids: CASSMVAANGETQYF. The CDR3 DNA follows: TGTGCCAGTAGTATGGTTGCTGCCAATGGGGAGACCCAGTACTTC.

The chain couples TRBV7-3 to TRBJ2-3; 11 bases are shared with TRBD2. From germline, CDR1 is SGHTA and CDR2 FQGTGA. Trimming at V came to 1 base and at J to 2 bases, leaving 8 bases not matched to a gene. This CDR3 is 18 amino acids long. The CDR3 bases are TGTGCCAGCAGCTTAATGTCCCTAGCGGGAGGTCTCACAGATACGCAGTATTTT. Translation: CASSLMSLAGGLTDTQYF.